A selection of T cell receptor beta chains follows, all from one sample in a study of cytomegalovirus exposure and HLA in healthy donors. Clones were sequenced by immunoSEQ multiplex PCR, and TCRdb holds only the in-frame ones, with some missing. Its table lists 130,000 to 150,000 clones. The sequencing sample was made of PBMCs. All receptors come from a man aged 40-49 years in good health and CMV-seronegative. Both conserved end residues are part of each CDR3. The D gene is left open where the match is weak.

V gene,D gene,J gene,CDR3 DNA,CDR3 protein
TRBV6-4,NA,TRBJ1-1,TGTGCCAGCAGTGACTCGATGAAGGGGCGCCCCCGGAACACTGAAGCTTTCTTT,CASSDSMKGRPRNTEAFF
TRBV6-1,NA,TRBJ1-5,TGTGCCAGCAGTCTGGGGCGGAGCAATCAGCCCCAGCATTTT,CASSLGRSNQPQHF
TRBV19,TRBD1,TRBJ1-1,TGTGCCAGTAGTCCGACAGGGGGGAACACTGAAGCTTTCTTT,CASSPTGGNTEAFF
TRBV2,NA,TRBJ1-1,TGTGCCACTTCGATAAGGGAGGGCACTGAAGCTTTCTTT,CATSIREGTEAFF
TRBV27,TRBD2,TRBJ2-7,TGTGCCAGCAGTTCGGCCAGCGGGGGCTCCTACGAGCAGTACTTC,CASSSASGGSYEQYF
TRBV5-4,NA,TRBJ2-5,TGTGCCAGCAGCCCCCAGGGCGAGACCCAGTACTTC,CASSPQGETQYF
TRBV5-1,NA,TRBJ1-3,TGCGCCAGCAGCCGGGACTCTGGAAACACCATATATTTT,CASSRDSGNTIYF
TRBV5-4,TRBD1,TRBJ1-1,TGTGCCAGCAGCACCATTTACAGGGGGCGCAAGGATCAGGAAGGAGCTTTCTTT,CASSTIYRGRKDQEGAFF
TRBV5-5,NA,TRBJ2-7,TGTGCCAGCAGGAGAATACAAGGAGGCTACGAGCAGTACTTC,CASRRIQGGYEQYF
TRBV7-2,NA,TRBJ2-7,TGTGCCAGCAGCTTAGACGGTGGGGGGAAGAGAGAGCAGTACTTC,CASSLDGGGKREQYF
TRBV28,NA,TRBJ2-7,TGTGCCAGCAGTTTTCGCTCGGGGTTCACCTACGAGCAGTACTTC,CASSFRSGFTYEQYF
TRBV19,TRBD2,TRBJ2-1,TGTGCCAGTAGTATAGTATGGGGGGGCAATGAGCAGTTCTTC,CASSIVWGGNEQFF
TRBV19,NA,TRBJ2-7,TGTGCCAGTGGTCGGAGCTCCTACGAGCAGTACTTC,CASGRSSYEQYF
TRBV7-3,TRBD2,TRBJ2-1,TGTGCCAGCAGCTTAGTTCGCGGGGGGCGCAACAATGAGCAGTTCTTC,CASSLVRGGRNNEQFF
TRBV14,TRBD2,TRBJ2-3,TGTGCCAGCAGCCAAGAGGCGGGGGGGCCCTCAGATACGCAGTATTTT,CASSQEAGGPSDTQYF
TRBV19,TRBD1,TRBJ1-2,TGTGCCAGTAGTAGGACAGGTAGAAGCTACACCTTC,CASSRTGRSYTF
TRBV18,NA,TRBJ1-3,TGTGCCAGCTCACCAGGGGGCTTCTCTGGAAACACCATATATTTT,CASSPGGFSGNTIYF
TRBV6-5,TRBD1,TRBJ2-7,TGTGCCAGCAGCCGAACCGGACAGGGAGGCTACGAGCAGTACTTC,CASSRTGQGGYEQYF
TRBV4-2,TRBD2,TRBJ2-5,TGTGCCAGCAGCCCACTGGGGCCCAGCAGCGGGGGGAGGGAGACCCAGTACTTC,CASSPLGPSSGGRETQYF
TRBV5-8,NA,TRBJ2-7,TGTGCCAGCAGCTCGGACAGCGGACCCTACGAGCAGTACTTC,CASSSDSGPYEQYF
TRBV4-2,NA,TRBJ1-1,TGTGCCAGCAGGTCACTAAGCGAAGCTTTCTTT,CASRSLSEAFF